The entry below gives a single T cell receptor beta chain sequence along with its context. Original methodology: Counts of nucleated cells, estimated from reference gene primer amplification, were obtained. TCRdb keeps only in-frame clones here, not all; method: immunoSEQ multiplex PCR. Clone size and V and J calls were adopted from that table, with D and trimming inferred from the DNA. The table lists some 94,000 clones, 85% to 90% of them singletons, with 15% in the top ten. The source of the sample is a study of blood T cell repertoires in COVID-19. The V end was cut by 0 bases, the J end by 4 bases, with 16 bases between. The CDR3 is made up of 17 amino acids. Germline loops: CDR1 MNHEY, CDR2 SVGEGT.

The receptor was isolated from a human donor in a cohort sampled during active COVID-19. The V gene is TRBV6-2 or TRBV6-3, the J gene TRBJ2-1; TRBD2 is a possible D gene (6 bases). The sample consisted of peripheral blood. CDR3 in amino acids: CASSYSKIGGGYNEQFF. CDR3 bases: TGTGCCAGCAGTTACTCGAAAATCGGGGGAGGTTACAATGAGCAGTTCTTC.